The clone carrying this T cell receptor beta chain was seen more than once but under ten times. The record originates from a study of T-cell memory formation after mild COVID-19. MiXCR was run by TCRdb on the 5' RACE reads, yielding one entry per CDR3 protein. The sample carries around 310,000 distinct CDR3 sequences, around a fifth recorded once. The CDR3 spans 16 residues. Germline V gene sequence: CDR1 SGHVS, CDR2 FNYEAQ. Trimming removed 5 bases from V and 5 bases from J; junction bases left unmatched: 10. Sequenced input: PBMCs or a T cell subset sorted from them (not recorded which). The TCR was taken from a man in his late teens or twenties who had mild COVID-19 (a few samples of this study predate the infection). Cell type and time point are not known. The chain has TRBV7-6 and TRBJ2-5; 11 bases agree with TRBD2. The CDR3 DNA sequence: TGTGCCAGCAGCCTAGGGACTAGCGGCATGGGGGAGACCCAGTACTTC. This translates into CASSLGTSGMGETQYF.